This T cell receptor beta chain came from a study of T cells in Graves' hyperthyroidism and ophthalmopathy. Broader study findings: Most thyroid clonotypes with frequency above 0.001 were detected in blood.

Stability of Graves' hyperthyroidism was defined as absent ophthalmopathy progression within 18 months. From approximately 9.5 ml of fresh peripheral blood, PBMCs were isolated. The sample holds one count of this clonotype. What it recognizes is unknown. Trimming pared 3 bases from V and 3 bases from J, leaving 13 bases between. The CDR3 is 14 residues long. Germline-derived CDR1 and CDR2 are SGDLS and YYNGEE. Amplification of TCR beta CDR3 regions used RNA as the template. The TCR CDR3 was amplified in a first-round RT-PCR using the HTBI primer set. TCRdb analysed the multiplex PCR reads with MiXCR anew, one entry per CDR3 protein. The sample carries about 340,000 distinct CDR3 sequences, over 15% recorded once.

This TCR derives from a woman aged 50 to 65 with Graves' hyperthyroidism. The J gene is TRBJ2-7, the V gene TRBV9, with a tentative D call TRBD2 (5 bases). Input material: blood. The CDR3 protein is CASSDTSFGYEQYF. The CDR3 DNA is TGTGCCAGCAGCGACACTAGTTTCGGCTACGAGCAGTACTTC.